This section outlines one TCR beta chain sequence together with its context. Additional DNA sequences in this sample encode the identical CDR3. The data were obtained in a study of blood T cell repertoires in COVID-19. Study details: Acute and convalescent COVID-19 samples came from the United States, Italy and Spain. PBMCs, B-cell-depleted T cells, or T cells provided the cDNA or gDNA that made up the material.

Original processing notes: Counts of nucleated cells, estimated from reference gene primer amplification, were obtained. Assay used: immunoSEQ multiplex PCR; TCRdb lists only in-frame clones, some missing. From that table come the V and J calls and clone size; the DNA was used to work out D and trimming. The sample consists of around 200,000 clones, about 83% of them appearing once. Enrollment of patients from Seattle took place during active infection, with longitudinal follow-up. V was cut by 1 base and J by 8 bases, with 11 bases left in between. Looked up from germline, CDR1 is SQVTM and CDR2 is ANQGSEA. The CDR3 extends over 13 amino acids.

Material: peripheral blood. The gene calls are TRBV29-1 and TRBJ1-4; D perhaps matches TRBD1 (5 bases). The TCR was taken from a person aged 70 to 85 with COVID-19, enrolled during active disease. CDR3 protein: CSVEVGGGEKLFF. CDR3 bases: TGCAGCGTTGAAGTGGGGGGAGGGGAAAAACTGTTTTTT.